The entry that follows covers one TCR beta chain sequence. At one boundary the junction diverges from the germline segment, which might be a read error. Sequenced by immunoSEQ multiplex PCR; TCRdb stores in-frame clones only, minus some. Seen here are about 420,000 clones, roughly 90% observed once, and the top ten hold roughly 4%. The germline gives CDR1 MGHRA, CDR2 YSYEKL. The CDR3 runs 14 residues. Stated treatment: roughly 18 received Ad26.COV2.S at low or high dose, single or two shots; about 5 received placebo; per-sample allocation not given. On day 63 after the first injection, vaccine and placebo recipients gave samples. Vaccine was an Ad26 vector expressing Wuhan-strain SARS-CoV-2 spike. These data originate in a study of Ad26.COV2.S vaccination and SARS-CoV-2 variants.

J is TRBJ1-2 and V is TRBV4-1; possibly TRBD1 for D (6 bases). The source is a person aged 18-65 years who received the Ad26.COV2.S COVID-19 vaccine or a placebo. Sample: peripheral blood, taken in a trial of Ad26.COV2.S vaccine versus placebo. The CDR3 sequence: CARSHRGGARGYTF. The CDR3 DNA follows: TGCGCCCGCAGCCACCGGGGGGGGGCGCGGGGCTACACCTTC.